This record covers a single T cell receptor (beta chain). What it recognizes is unknown. This entry comes from a study of T cells in narcolepsy. Study outcomes and limitations: Autoreactive HCRT-specific and TRIB2-specific clonotypes were marked in same-patient CSF-versus-blood CD4+ comparisons. Reportedly, autoreactive clonotypes were serially detected in patients' blood but not controls'.

From germline, CDR1 is SQVTM and CDR2 ANQGSEA. The CDR3 is made up of 13 amino acids. V lost 4 bases, J lost 6 bases, and 10 bases lay in between. Produced via immunoSEQ multiplex PCR; TCRdb's table is partial and in-frame only. In the table there are 25,000 to 35,000 clones, approximately 82% of which are singletons. The V call is TRBV29-1, the J call TRBJ1-6; D gene ambiguous. This receptor was identified in a human donor with narcolepsy. The sequencing input was CD45RA- memory CD4+ T cells from PBMCs. The CDR3 spells CSVVEGVNSPLHF. As DNA, the CDR3 is TGCAGCGTTGTTGAGGGTGTTAATTCACCCCTCCACTTT.